A selection of T cell receptor beta chains follows, all from one sample in a study of cytomegalovirus exposure and HLA in healthy donors. The method was immunoSEQ multiplex PCR; TCRdb's version includes in-frame clones alone and lacks a portion of them. This sample has roughly 230,000 clones; 85% to 95% occur once, and the top ten carry around 1.7%. Sequencing was done on a sample of PBMCs. The receptors here all came from a girl aged 2 to 10 in good health and CMV-seronegative. Each CDR3 is given without its conserved first and last residue. Some rows mark clone size as missing; the rest say once, few, many or name a class of expanded clone.

clone size | J gene | V gene | CDR3 protein
- | TRBJ1-5 | TRBV4-1 | ASSQDWEASGHSNQPQH
- | TRBJ2-7 | TRBV12-5 | ASGLDRTAYEQY
- | TRBJ2-5 | TRBV5-1 | VSVESSGRAGETQY
- | TRBJ1-4 | TRBV15 | ATSPRQGDEKLF
- | TRBJ1-4 | TRBV25-1 | ASSNSATNEKLF
- | - | TRBV7-2 | ASSLALAGYEQY
- | TRBJ2-1 | TRBV6-5 | AGSSQTSGFYNEQF
- | TRBJ2-1 | TRBV14 | ASSQVQETSTNNEQF
- | TRBJ1-2 | TRBV27 | ASSLRGASWGGYT
- | TRBJ2-7 | TRBV27 | ASSPDRGLDEQY
- | TRBJ2-7 | TRBV18 | ASSPASGYEQY
- | TRBJ2-1 | TRBV6-1 | ASSDRGSYNEQF
once | TRBJ2-3 | TRBV5-1 | ASSSLFTDTQY
- | TRBJ2-7 | TRBV5-4 | ASSSRDRGPEQY
- | TRBJ2-7 | TRBV29-1 | SVDTSFHEQY
- | TRBJ2-3 | TRBV29-1 | SVGTALDTQY
- | TRBJ2-2 | TRBV19 | ASSSRDRLTGELF
- | TRBJ1-4 | TRBV7-9 | ASSFHSTVNEKLF
- | TRBJ1-1 | TRBV29-1 | SVLGGENTEAF
- | TRBJ1-2 | TRBV5-1 | ASSLASGNGYT
- | TRBJ1-6 | TRBV5-6 | ASSQPDLPPLH
- | TRBJ1-2 | TRBV6-6 | ASSTDYMWYGYT
- | TRBJ2-5 | TRBV6-1 | ASSREGKTQY
- | TRBJ2-7 | TRBV6-5 | ASSPDRGAYEQY
- | TRBJ1-2 | TRBV27 | ASSLFPTGNPGGVNYGYT
- | TRBJ2-7 | TRBV7-9 | SSTDDRKLYEQY
- | TRBJ1-2 | TRBV2 | ASRAGTGNYGYT
- | TRBJ2-1 | TRBV6-5 | ASRGSGVSYNEQF
once | TRBJ2-3 | TRBV9 | ASSVFPEARTDTQY
- | TRBJ2-7 | TRBV5-4 | ASSSIDRGAYEQY
- | TRBJ1-2 | TRBV7-9 | ASSPEGGSYGYT
- | TRBJ1-5 | TRBV5-4 | ASSPDRGSNQPQH